This TCR beta chain appears in the sequencing data of a study of OX40 agonist ivuxolimab in advanced cancers. As for the study in general: Patients received the agonistic anti-OX40 (CD134) antibody ivuxolimab. Partial responses were recorded for three patients, including one with hepatocellular carcinoma and two with cutaneous melanoma. General study findings and limits: There was clonal expansion of CD4+ and CD8+ blood T cells by week 6 at 0.1 to 3.0 mg/kg. Averaging showed that CD8+ T cells had more expanded clones than CD4+ did.

CDR3 length equals 16 residues. CDR1 and CDR2 (germline): LNHDA, SQIVND (reference sequence). Trimming took 0 bases from V and 4 from J, leaving 15 bases between them. Notes on this clone: Its specificity is unknown.

The method was immunoSEQ multiplex PCR; TCRdb's version includes in-frame clones alone and lacks a portion of them. Altogether 70,000 to 90,000 clones are present, approximately 87% being singletons, with the ten largest covering approximately 7%. The sample here was CD4+ or CD8+ T cells sorted from blood, taken in a trial of the OX40 agonist ivuxolimab. This TCR derives from an adult with an advanced solid tumor such as melanoma, head and neck, liver or kidney cancer. V gene TRBV19 combines with J gene TRBJ1-2; weak D call: TRBD1 (5 bases). The CDR3 DNA sequence: TGTGCCAGTAGTATAGATATCGGGACTGGATTCTATGGCTACACCTTC. Encoded protein: CASSIDIGTGFYGYTF.